This is a list of T cell receptor beta chains from one sample in a study of cytomegalovirus exposure and HLA in healthy donors. Generated by immunoSEQ multiplex PCR, the TCRdb table keeps only in-frame clones and is missing some. This table holds approximately 87,000 clones, roughly 79% found once. Sequences were obtained from PBMCs. Source of these receptors: a woman aged 70-85 years in good health and CMV-seropositive. The CDR3 runs from the conserved cysteine through the conserved F or W. A D gene is named only where the DNA matches it firmly. The listing skips clone size in some rows; elsewhere it reads once, few, many or a size class.

J: TRBJ1-2
V: TRBV5-1
D: .
size: .
DNA: TGCGCCAGCAGCCCCGAGGGGGTGGCTAACTATGGCTACACCTTC
CDR3: CASSPEGVANYGYTF

J: TRBJ2-7
V: TRBV7-2
D: TRBD2
size: .
DNA: TGTGCCAGCAGCTTAGCTGCGGGAGGGGCCGAGCAGTACTTC
CDR3: CASSLAAGGAEQYF

J: TRBJ2-7
V: TRBV28
D: TRBD1
size: .
DNA: TGTGCCAGCAGTACCTACCGACAGGGAATCTACGAGCAGTACTTC
CDR3: CASSTYRQGIYEQYF

J: TRBJ1-4
V: TRBV12-5
D: .
size: few
DNA: TGTGCTAGTGGTTTGACTCTCGAAAAACTGTTTTTT
CDR3: CASGLTLEKLFF

J: TRBJ2-1
V: TRBV11-3
D: TRBD2
size: .
DNA: TGTGCCAGCAGCCAATCCCGGACTAGCGGGAGATACAATGAGCAGTTCTTC
CDR3: CASSQSRTSGRYNEQFF

J: TRBJ2-7
V: TRBV5-1
D: .
size: few
DNA: TGCGCCAGCCGCCGGGTAGGTGCCTACGAGCAGTACTTC
CDR3: CASRRVGAYEQYF

J: TRBJ1-3
V: TRBV30
D: .
size: .
DNA: TGTGCCTGGAGTGTACGGGCAGGGACTAGCTCTGGAAACACCATATATTTT
CDR3: CAWSVRAGTSSGNTIYF

J: TRBJ2-1
V: TRBV19
D: TRBD1
size: .
DNA: TGTGCCAGTACCATCGACAGGGGGGGTGAGCAGTTCTTC
CDR3: CASTIDRGGEQFF

J: TRBJ1-6
V: TRBV5-1
D: .
size: few
DNA: TGCGCCAGCAGCCTGGACACTAATAATTCACCCCTCCACTTT
CDR3: CASSLDTNNSPLHF

J: TRBJ2-7
V: TRBV2
D: TRBD2
size: .
DNA: TGTGCCAGCAGCGCTACTAGCGGGATTGGGTCTGCCGAGCAGTACTTC
CDR3: CASSATSGIGSAEQYF